This T cell receptor (beta chain) was captured by sequencing in a study of blood T cell repertoires in COVID-19. The CDR3 consists of 14 residues. This table comes from immunoSEQ multiplex PCR, and its TCRdb copy is limited to in-frame clones, with some not included. Among around 94,000 clones, about 72% were seen once, and the ten largest hold 9.8%. Sequencing was done on a sample of peripheral blood. The origin of this receptor is a man aged 60-69 years with active or convalescent COVID-19. V usage is TRBV21-1 and J usage is TRBJ2-1; TRBD1 is the table's D call, not checked against the DNA. TRBV21-1 is annotated as a pseudogene. The CDR3 region is CASSSVQTYNEQFF. The CDR3 DNA follows: TGTGCCAGCAGCTCCGTTCAGACCTACAATGAGCAGTTCTTC.